The clone carrying this T cell receptor beta chain was recorded only once. This record belongs to a study of blood T cell repertoires in COVID-19. Background on the study: The United States, Italy and Spain provided the acute and convalescent COVID-19 samples. The analysed material was cDNA or gDNA that came from T cells, B-cell-depleted T cells, or PBMCs.

Clones were read by immunoSEQ multiplex PCR, and TCRdb kept only the in-frame ones, dropping some. The sample yields over 45,000 clones, 87% seen once. The CDR3 consists of 13 residues. The ends were cut back, 5 bases at V and 1 base at J, with 8 bases in the middle. Germline CDR1 and CDR2: MGHDK and SYGVNS. Specimen: peripheral blood. This TCR was sampled from a man aged 50 or older with active COVID-19. The chain employs TRBV25-1 and TRBJ1-1; D unresolved. CDR3 loop: CASSLTRNTEAFF. The CDR3 coding sequence is TGTGCCAGCAGTTTGACAAGGAACACTGAAGCTTTCTTT.